The T cell receptor beta chain under discussion was sequenced for a study of T cells in localized non-small cell lung cancer. Study findings and constraints: Uninvolved nearby lung showed the greatest T cell clonality, exceeding that found in tumor. Of the top 100 tumor clones, median around 62 were in adjacent lung, approximately 28 among its top 100. Increased T cell density in blood showed an association with longer overall survival. Since sequencing was restricted to only one region of the tumor, intratumor heterogeneity remains a possibility.

This clone was seen more than once but under ten times. Its target is not known. The germline V gene has CDR1 MNHEY and CDR2 SMNVEV (reference sequence). Trimming removed 6 bases from V and 0 bases from J; junction bases left unmatched: 12. The CDR3 is made up of 18 amino acids. Only in-frame clones appear in the TCRdb table, and some are missing; sequencing was by immunoSEQ multiplex PCR. The repertoire consists of about 48,000 clones, with around 77% occurring once and the leading ten covering around a sixth. V and J are TRBV27 and TRBJ2-5, with 11 positions matching TRBD1. This specimen was peripheral blood, taken before any cancer treatment. This TCR derives from a man between 40 and 70 years old with stage I squamous cell lung carcinoma. The CDR3 DNA reads as TGTGCCAGCAGGCGGGGTGGGGGGACAGGGGGGTACCAAGAGACCCAGTACTTC. Residues: CASRRGGGTGGYQETQYF.